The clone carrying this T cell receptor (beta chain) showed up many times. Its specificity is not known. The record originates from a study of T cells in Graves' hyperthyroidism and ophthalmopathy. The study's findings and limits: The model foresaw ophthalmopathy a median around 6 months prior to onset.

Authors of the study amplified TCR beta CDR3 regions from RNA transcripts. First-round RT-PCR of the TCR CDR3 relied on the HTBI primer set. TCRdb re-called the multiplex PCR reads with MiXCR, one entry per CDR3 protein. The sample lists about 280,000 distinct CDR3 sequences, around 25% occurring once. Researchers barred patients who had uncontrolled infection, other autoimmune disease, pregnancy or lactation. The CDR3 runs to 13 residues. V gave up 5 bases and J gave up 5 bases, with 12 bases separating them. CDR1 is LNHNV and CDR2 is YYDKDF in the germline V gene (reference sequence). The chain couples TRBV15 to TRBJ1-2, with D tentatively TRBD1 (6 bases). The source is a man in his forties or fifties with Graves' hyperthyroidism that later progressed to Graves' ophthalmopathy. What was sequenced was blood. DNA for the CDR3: TGTGCCACCAGCCTCAGGGGTGGATATGGCTACACCTTC. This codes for CATSLRGGYGYTF.